These 21 T cell receptor beta chains share one sample of origin, sequenced in a study of blood T cell repertoires in COVID-19. Measured with immunoSEQ multiplex PCR; TCRdb has only the in-frame clones, and not every one. The data hold around 39,000 clones, with over 70% observed a single time. The sample comprised peripheral blood. Receptors originate from an elderly man with active or convalescent COVID-19.

This clone was counted between two and nine times. The chain has TRBV15 and TRBJ2-7; D call uncertain. Germline V gene lookup returns CDR1 LNHNV and CDR2 YYDKDF (reference sequence). V was pared by 1 base and J by 4 bases, with 20 bases between. The CDR3 has 17 residues. The chain's CDR3 is CATSRGLGGAQAYEQYF. In DNA, the CDR3 is TGTGCCACCAGCAGAGGTCTGGGTGGTGCCCAGGCTTACGAGCAGTACTTC.

This sequence joins TRBV5-1 and TRBJ1-2, with TRBD1 matching over 7 bases. The CDR3 has 15 amino acids. Germline assignment: CDR1 SGHRS and CDR2 YFSETQ. V lost 1 base and J lost 3; bases outside the gene matches: 6. CDR3 coding DNA: TGCGCCAGCAGCTTGAGCCAGGGGGAAGACTATGGCTACACCTTC. Translation: CASSLSQGEDYGYTF.

This clone was recorded only once. The rearrangement links TRBV4-1 to TRBJ1-2; 9 bases agree with TRBD1. The CDR3 is 15 residues long. The V gene end was trimmed by 2 bases and the J gene end by 0 bases; junction bases not matched to a gene: 1. The germline V gene encodes CDR1 MGHRA and CDR2 YSYEKL. The CDR3 region has the DNA TGCGCCAGCAGCCAAACAGGGGGCTCTAACTATGGCTACACCTTC. Its translation: CASSQTGGSNYGYTF.

This chain uses TRBV2 with TRBJ2-1, with D hard to call. The length of the CDR3 is 11 residues. Trimming removed 6 bases from V and 9 bases from J, with 9 bases in between. Germline-derived CDR1 and CDR2 are SNHLY and FYNNEI. As DNA, the CDR3 is TGTGCCAGCAGGGCTGCTGGTGAGCAGTTCTTC. Translating it yields CASRAAGEQFF.

The rearrangement uses TRBV4-1 and TRBJ2-2; a weak D match, TRBD2 (6 bases). CDR3 length equals 15 residues. Trimming left V 9 bases short and J 2 bases short, with 16 bases between. CDR1 and CDR2 (germline): MGHRA, YSYEKL. CDR3 loop: CASQDGGPNTGELFF. The CDR3 DNA sequence: TGCGCCAGTCAAGACGGGGGACCAAACACCGGGGAGCTGTTTTTT.

The chain joins TRBV15 to TRBJ2-7, with 10 bases that match TRBD1. This CDR3 has 16 amino acids. Germline V lookup: CDR1 LNHNV, CDR2 YYDKDF (reference sequence). The V gene end was trimmed by 1 base and the J gene end by 4 bases; junction bases not matched to a gene: 7. CDR3 sequence: CATSRGPGQGTYEQYF. The CDR3 region has the DNA TGTGCCACCAGCAGAGGTCCGGGACAGGGGACGTACGAGCAGTACTTC.

This chain's CDR3 is CASREMGRGVSYEQYF. CDR3 DNA sequence: TGTGCCAGCAGGGAAATGGGGAGGGGGGTCTCCTACGAGCAGTACTTC. The J gene is TRBJ2-7, the V gene TRBV5-6, with a weak D call TRBD2 (7 bases). V lost 5 bases and J lost 0, with 18 bases in between. The germline V gene has CDR1 SGHDT and CDR2 YYEEEE. The CDR3 has 16 residues.

This clone was recorded once. The gene calls are TRBV7-9 and TRBJ1-6, with a possible D match to TRBD1 (6 bases). Trimming cost V 6 bases and J 0 bases, with 9 bases left between them. Germline CDR1 SEHNR, CDR2 FQNEAQ (reference sequence). The CDR3 sequence is 15 residues long. The CDR3: CASRGASSYNSPLHF. The CDR3 DNA reads TGTGCCAGCAGGGGGGCTAGCTCCTATAATTCACCCCTCCACTTT.

The chain recombines TRBV6-1 with TRBJ2-1, with 7 bases aligning to TRBD2. The CDR3 has 16 residues. Germline V lookup: CDR1 MNHNS, CDR2 SASEGT. The V and J ends lost 4 bases and 4 bases, in that order; junction bases with no gene match: 10. CDR3 DNA sequence: TGTGCCAGCAGTGCTCCCGGGGAGGGTAGGTACAATGAGCAGTTCTTC. Translating it yields CASSAPGEGRYNEQFF.

This clone was counted between two and nine times. The chain has TRBV19 and TRBJ2-1; 7 bases are a match to TRBD2. With 7 bases clipped from V and 4 bases from J, the junction kept 10 bases outside the gene matches. There are 15 residues in the CDR3. Germline V gives CDR1 LNHDA, CDR2 SQIVND (reference sequence). The CDR3 sequence: CASTPGGLNYNEQFF. The CDR3 nucleotides read TGTGCCAGTACCCCCGGGGGACTAAATTACAATGAGCAGTTCTTC.

This clone appeared a single time. The chain joins TRBV18 to TRBJ2-3; 7 bases are shared with TRBD2. Losses at the gene ends were 1 base for V and 4 bases for J; bases not matched to a gene: 5. Germline V gene data show CDR1 as KGHSH and CDR2 as LQKENI. The CDR3 runs to 15 residues. Written as DNA, the CDR3 is TGTGCCAGCTCACCACGTGCTAGCGGAGCAGATACGCAGTATTTT. Protein product: CASSPRASGADTQYF.

The chain combines TRBV12-3 or TRBV12-4 with TRBJ2-3; D not resolved. V lost 6 bases and J 4 bases, leaving 5 bases between the germline ends. The CDR3 sequence is 11 residues long. CDR3 protein: CASSRSDTQYF. The CDR3, as DNA: TGTGCCAGCAGCCGTTCAGATACGCAGTATTTT.

This clone has only one observation. The V call is TRBV7-2, the J call TRBJ1-1; TRBD1 aligns across 7 bases. Looked up from germline, CDR1 is SGHTA and CDR2 is FQGNSA. V gave up 4 bases and J gave up 4 bases; unmatched junction bases: 0. CDR3 size: 12 residues. For the CDR3, the DNA is TGTGCCAGCAGCTCAGGGGGCACTGAAGCTTTCTTT. Translation gives CASSSGGTEAFF.

This clone occurred a few times. V usage is TRBV9 and J usage is TRBJ1-3; D remains unclear. CDR1 and CDR2 (germline): SGDLS, YYNGEE. V gave up 1 base and J gave up 4 bases, with 18 bases separating them. The CDR3 runs 17 residues. As DNA, the CDR3 is TGTGCCAGCAGCGTAAGCCTCCCGGGATCGCCAGGAAACACCATATATTTT. Its translation: CASSVSLPGSPGNTIYF.

The CDR3 coding sequence is TGTGCCAGCACCCTCGGAGGGAACACCGGGGAGCTGTTTTTT. Its protein is CASTLGGNTGELFF. The chain joins TRBV7-2 to TRBJ2-2; possible D gene TRBD2, 5 bases. This CDR3 spans 14 amino acids. V was trimmed by 7 bases and J by 1 base, leaving 10 bases between them. In germline, CDR1 is SGHTA, CDR2 FQGNSA.

V usage is TRBV18 and J usage is TRBJ1-6, with D uncertain. Deletions cut 5 bases from V and 7 bases from J, with 12 bases between. Germline V gives CDR1 KGHSH, CDR2 LQKENI. The CDR3 has 14 amino acids. The CDR3 sequence is CASSFSDLNSPLHF. The CDR3 region has the DNA TGTGCCAGCTCATTCAGTGACTTAAATTCACCCCTCCACTTT.

V is TRBV4-3 and J is TRBJ2-7; 8 bases map to TRBD2. The J segment lost 5 bases and the V segment lost 1 base, leaving 10 bases of the junction unmatched. CDR1 is LGHNA and CDR2 is YSLEER in the germline V gene. CDR3 length: 16 residues. This CDR3 is CASSQGPRGGPHEQYF. CDR3 DNA: TGCGCCAGCAGCCAAGGGCCCCGGGGGGGACCGCACGAGCAGTACTTC.

The rearrangement links TRBV5-1 to TRBJ2-1, with a weak D call TRBD2 (6 bases). Trimming took 4 bases from V and 4 from J, leaving 15 bases between them. CDR3 length: 15 amino acids. CDR1 and CDR2 from the germline V gene are SGHRS and YFSETQ. CDR3 nucleotides: TGCGCCAGCAGCCAAAACGCGGGAACTTACAATGAGCAGTTCTTC. It specifies CASSQNAGTYNEQFF.

The table lists this clone with a count of one. This sequence joins TRBV9 and TRBJ1-1, with TRBD1 matching 7 bases. The CDR3 has 14 residues. V lost 3 bases and J lost 10; bases outside the gene matches: 12. Germline CDR1 SGDLS, CDR2 YYNGEE. CDR3 DNA sequence: TGTGCCAGCAGCGCCTTGACAGGGCCAGCGGTAGCTTTCTTT. Translation gives CASSALTGPAVAFF.

The chain employs TRBV9 and TRBJ2-1; 10 bases are shared with TRBD2. The CDR3 is 15 residues long. The V gene's germline CDR1 is SGDLS and CDR2 YYNGEE. Trimming took 7 bases from V and 7 from J; bases not matched to a gene: 11. CDR3 sequence reads: CASGSGGATWNEQFF. CDR3 nucleotides: TGTGCCAGCGGAAGCGGGGGGGCTACTTGGAATGAGCAGTTCTTC.

This chain connects TRBV11-3 to TRBJ2-1, with TRBD2 as a possible D gene (6 bases). The germline V and J ends were trimmed by 0 bases and 9 bases, with 12 bases remaining between them. Germline lookup yields CDR1 SGHNT and CDR2 YENEEA. This CDR3 is built from 14 residues. This chain's CDR3 is CASSLDLTRGEQFF. Here the CDR3 DNA reads TGTGCCAGCAGCTTAGATTTGACTAGAGGTGAGCAGTTCTTC.